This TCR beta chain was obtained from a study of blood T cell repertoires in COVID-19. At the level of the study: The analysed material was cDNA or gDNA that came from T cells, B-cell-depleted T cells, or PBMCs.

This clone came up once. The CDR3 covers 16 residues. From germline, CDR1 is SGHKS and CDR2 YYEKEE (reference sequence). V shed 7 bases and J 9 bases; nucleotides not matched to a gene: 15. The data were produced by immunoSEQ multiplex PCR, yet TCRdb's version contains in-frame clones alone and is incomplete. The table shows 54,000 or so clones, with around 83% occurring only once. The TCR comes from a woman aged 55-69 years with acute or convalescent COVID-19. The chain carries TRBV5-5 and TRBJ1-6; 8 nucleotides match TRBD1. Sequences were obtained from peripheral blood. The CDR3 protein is CASSPPGGRPGSPLHF. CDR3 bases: TGTGCCAGCTCCCCCCCAGGGGGCCGACCGGGTTCACCCCTCCACTTT.